These 21 T cell receptor beta chains were sequenced from one sample in a study of blood T cell repertoires in COVID-19. Clones were read by immunoSEQ multiplex PCR, and TCRdb kept only the in-frame ones, dropping some. Of about 230,000 clones listed, approximately 87% are singletons. The sample was peripheral blood. Receptors originate from a woman in her 70s with active or convalescent COVID-19.

V gene TRBV19 combines with J gene TRBJ1-5; weak D call: TRBD1 (5 bases). From germline, CDR1 is LNHDA and CDR2 SQIVND (reference sequence). This CDR3 comprises 16 residues. Between the trimmed V and J ends, which lost 5 bases and 2 bases, there was a span of 16 bases. CDR3 region: CASSPPRGMGNQPQHF. The CDR3 region has the DNA TGTGCCAGTAGTCCCCCACGGGGGATGGGCAATCAGCCCCAGCATTTT.

Only one count was recorded for this clone. This chain joins TRBV5-1 and TRBJ2-5, with 7 bases fitting TRBD1. From germline, CDR1 is SGHRS and CDR2 YFSETQ. The CDR3 has 15 residues. V gave up 1 base and J gave up 5 bases; unmatched junction bases: 8. The CDR3, as DNA: TGCGCCAGCAGCTTGCTCACAGGGGTTGAGGAGACCCAGTACTTC. Translating it yields CASSLLTGVEETQYF.

The gene calls are TRBV29-1 and TRBJ2-1; TRBD1 agrees at 10 bases. Trimming at V came to 7 bases and at J to 4 bases, leaving 7 bases not matched to a gene. In germline, CDR1 is SQVTM, CDR2 ANQGSEA. CDR3 size: 14 residues. DNA of the CDR3: TGCAGCGCCCGGCGGACAGGGGGGTACAATGAGCAGTTCTTC. This sequence encodes CSARRTGGYNEQFF.

V gene TRBV7-3 combines with J gene TRBJ1-1; D remains ambiguous. CDR1 and CDR2 (germline): SGHTA, FQGTGA. The CDR3 spans 14 residues. Trimming took 2 bases from V and 4 from J, leaving 11 bases between them. The DNA of the CDR3 is TGTGCCAGCAGCTTACTGGGAGGAACCACTGAAGCTTTCTTT. It codes for CASSLLGGTTEAFF.

The chain links TRBV3-1 (or the pseudogene TRBV3-2) to TRBJ1-3; 8 nucleotides align to TRBD1. This CDR3 has 15 amino acids. Trimming removed 5 bases from V and 3 bases from J; junction bases left unmatched: 6. Germline-derived CDR1 and CDR2 are LGHDT and YNNKEL (reference sequence). The CDR3 region has the DNA TGTGCCAGCAGCGTCACAGGGGGGAATGGAAACACCATATATTTT. Its translation is CASSVTGGNGNTIYF.

This clone was picked up one time. In DNA form, the CDR3 reads TGTGCCAGCAGCACCCGGGACAGTTATCAGCCCCAGCATTTT. Amino acids: CASSTRDSYQPQHF. The rearrangement links TRBV9 to TRBJ1-5; TRBD1 aligns across 7 bases. V lost 4 bases, J lost 5 bases, and 6 bases stayed unmatched. The germline CDR1 and CDR2 sequences are SGDLS and YYNGEE. This CDR3 is 14 amino acids long.

The chain combines TRBV5-1 with TRBJ2-5, with 7 bases identical to TRBD1. This CDR3 spans 15 amino acids. CDR1 and CDR2 from the germline V gene are SGHRS and YFSETQ. Trimming cost V 4 bases and J 2 bases; bases outside gene matches: 8. The CDR3 DNA sequence: TGCGCCAGCAGCGATCAACCGGGACAGCAAGAGACCCAGTACTTC. Its translation is CASSDQPGQQETQYF.

This chain joins TRBV18 and TRBJ1-3, with D perhaps matching TRBD1 (6 bases). With 2 bases removed from V and 3 bases from J, the gap between germline ends came to 11 bases. The CDR3 sequence is 15 residues long. Per the germline V gene, CDR1 is KGHSH and CDR2 is LQKENI. This CDR3 is CASSPVGAFGNTIYF. DNA of the CDR3: TGTGCCAGCTCACCAGTGGGGGCCTTTGGAAACACCATATATTTT.

This clone was seen once. V usage is TRBV2 and J usage is TRBJ1-5; 8 bases map to TRBD1. V shed 4 bases, J shed 6 bases, and the junction held 5 bases outside the gene matches. In germline, CDR1 is SNHLY, CDR2 FYNNEI. CDR3 length equals 14 residues. CDR3 sequence (DNA): TGTGCCAGCAGTGGGGGACAGGACAGTCAGCCCCAGCATTTT. Its translation is CASSGGQDSQPQHF.

The rearrangement joins TRBV5-1 to TRBJ1-1; D gene unclear. V was pared by 1 base and J by 8 bases, with 18 bases between. The CDR3 is made up of 15 amino acids. Germline CDR1 reads SGHRS; CDR2 reads YFSETQ. The CDR3 nucleotides read TGCGCCAGCAGCTTGATTGGAGCGGTGGGGTCGGAAGCTTTCTTT. Translated, it gives CASSLIGAVGSEAFF. The entire variable domain, with the rest obtained from reference TRBV5-1 and TRBJ1-1, is as follows: KAGVTQTPRYLIKTRGQQVTLSCSPISGHRSVSWYQQTPGQGLQFLFEYFSETQRNKGNFPGRFSGRQFSNSRSEMNVSTLELGDSALYLCASSLIGAVGSEAFFGQGTRLTVV.

V usage is TRBV10-3 and J usage is TRBJ1-3; D possibly corresponds to TRBD1 (6 bases). V was cut by 6 bases and J by 2 bases, with 14 bases left in between. CDR1 is ENHRY and CDR2 is SYGVKD in the germline V gene. The length of the CDR3 is 15 residues. The CDR3 region is CAIRPDSSAGNTIYF. DNA of the CDR3: TGTGCCATCAGACCGGACAGTTCCGCTGGAAACACCATATATTTT.

The chain employs TRBV10-3 and TRBJ1-1, with 8 nucleotides matching TRBD1. The V gene end was trimmed by 7 bases and the J gene end by 4 bases; junction bases not matched to a gene: 8. The CDR3 covers 14 residues. CDR1 and CDR2 from the germline V gene are ENHRY and SYGVKD. In nucleotides, the CDR3 is TGTGCCATCACCCTCGACAGGGGCGCCACTGAAGCTTTCTTT. This gives the protein CAITLDRGATEAFF.

The sample holds many counts of this clone. V usage is TRBV5-1 and J usage is TRBJ1-1; tentative D call: TRBD1 (6 bases). The V and J ends lost 7 bases and 0 bases respectively, with 13 bases between them. The CDR3 has 14 amino acids. Germline V lookup: CDR1 SGHRS, CDR2 YFSETQ. CDR3 in amino acids: CASRGGRMNTEAFF. The CDR3 nucleotides are TGCGCCAGCCGGGGGGGCCGGATGAACACTGAAGCTTTCTTT.

The rearrangement links TRBV18 to TRBJ1-6; D is unresolved. From germline, CDR1 is KGHSH and CDR2 LQKENI. V lost 5 bases and J lost 10, with 18 bases in between. The length of the CDR3 is 15 residues. The CDR3: CASSASQAVESPLHF. As DNA, the CDR3 is TGTGCCAGCTCAGCGTCGCAGGCCGTAGAGTCACCCCTCCACTTT.

The V and J genes are TRBV29-1 and TRBJ2-7, with D perhaps matching TRBD1 (6 bases). The germline V gene has CDR1 SQVTM and CDR2 ANQGSEA. V dropped 4 bases and J dropped 7 bases, with 14 bases sitting between them. The CDR3 length is 12 residues. As DNA, the CDR3 is TGCAGCGTTGGGCAGGGGACGGGGGAGCAGTACTTC. This sequence encodes CSVGQGTGEQYF.

V and J are TRBV5-5 and TRBJ2-7; D possibly corresponds to TRBD1 (6 bases). V was cut by 2 bases and J by 2 bases, with 14 bases left in between. From germline, CDR1 is SGHKS and CDR2 YYEKEE (reference sequence). The length of the CDR3 is 15 residues. CDR3 sequence reads: CASSFRDTNPYEQYF. In DNA, the CDR3 is TGTGCCAGCAGCTTCCGGGACACTAATCCCTACGAGCAGTACTTC.

V gene TRBV7-2 combines with J gene TRBJ2-7; perhaps TRBD2 as D (6 bases). Germline CDR1 reads SGHTA; CDR2 reads FQGNSA. V was clipped by 3 bases and J by 0 bases, with 15 bases between them. There are 16 residues in the CDR3. DNA of the CDR3: TGTGCCAGCAGCTTTCAGGCGGGGATAAGCTCCTACGAGCAGTACTTC. Translated: CASSFQAGISSYEQYF.

The CDR3 loop is CASSLEGGNSPLHF. The CDR3 DNA sequence: TGTGCCAGCAGCTTAGAGGGGGGGAATTCACCCCTCCACTTT. The chain combines TRBV7-9 with TRBJ1-6; D may be TRBD1 (6 bases). Per germline, CDR1 SEHNR and CDR2 FQNEAQ (reference sequence). The CDR3 extends over 14 amino acids. The V end was cut by 1 base, the J end by 7 bases, with 8 bases between.

This clone came up once. The chain recombines TRBV28 with TRBJ2-6; 8 nucleotides match TRBD2. V lost 7 bases to trimming and J lost 0 bases; unmatched junction nucleotides: 11. In germline, CDR1 is MDHEN, CDR2 SYDVKM. The CDR3 contains 18 residues. The CDR3 reads CASTPGGEASSGANVLTF. The DNA of the CDR3 is TGTGCCAGCACCCCGGGGGGGGAAGCAAGCTCTGGGGCCAACGTCCTGACTTTC.

V gene TRBV2 combines with J gene TRBJ1-2; tentative D call: TRBD1 (6 bases). Germline V CDR1 and CDR2: SNHLY, FYNNEI. Trimming removed 3 bases at V and 4 bases at J, with 9 bases between. CDR3 length: 13 amino acids. The CDR3 nucleotides read TGTGCCAGCAGTGACAGGGGACCCTATGGCTACACCTTC. This codes for CASSDRGPYGYTF.

V gene TRBV6-2 or TRBV6-3 combines with J gene TRBJ2-7; 12 bases match TRBD2. J gave up 7 bases and V 2 bases, and 6 bases lay outside the gene matches. CDR1 is MNHEY, CDR2 SVGEGT, per germline. This CDR3 spans 15 amino acids. The CDR3 DNA is TGTGCCAGCAGTTACCGTTCTAGCGGGAGGGGTGAGCAGTACTTC. It codes for CASSYRSSGRGEQYF.